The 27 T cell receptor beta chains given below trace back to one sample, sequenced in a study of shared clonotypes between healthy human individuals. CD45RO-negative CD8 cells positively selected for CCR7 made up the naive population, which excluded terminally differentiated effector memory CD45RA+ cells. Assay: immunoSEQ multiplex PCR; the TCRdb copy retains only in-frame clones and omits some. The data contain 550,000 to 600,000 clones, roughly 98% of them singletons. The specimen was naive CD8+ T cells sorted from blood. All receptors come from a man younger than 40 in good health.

CDR3 sequence: CASSQEPGWYEQYF. The CDR3, as DNA: TGCGCCAGCAGCCAAGAACCAGGTTGGTACGAGCAGTACTTC. The rearrangement joins TRBV4-1 to TRBJ2-7; D gene uncertain. Germline V gene lookup returns CDR1 MGHRA and CDR2 YSYEKL. This CDR3 is built from 14 residues. V dropped 0 bases and J dropped 4 bases, with 10 bases sitting between them.

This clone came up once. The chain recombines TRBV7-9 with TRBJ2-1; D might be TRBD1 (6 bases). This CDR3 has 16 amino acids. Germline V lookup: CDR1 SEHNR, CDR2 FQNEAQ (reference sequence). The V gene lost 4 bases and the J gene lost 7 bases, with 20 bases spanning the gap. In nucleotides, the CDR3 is TGTGCCAGCAGCTATACGAGACAGGCCCTCGGAAATGAGCAGTTCTTC. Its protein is CASSYTRQALGNEQFF.

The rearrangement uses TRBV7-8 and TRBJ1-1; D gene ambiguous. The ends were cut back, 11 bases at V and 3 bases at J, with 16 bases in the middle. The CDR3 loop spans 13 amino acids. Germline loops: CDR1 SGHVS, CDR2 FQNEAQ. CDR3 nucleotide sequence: TGTGCCTCCGTAGGAGTGTATGACACTGAAGCTTTCTTT. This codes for CASVGVYDTEAFF.

The chain's CDR3 is CASSLTGVTGELFF. The CDR3 DNA is TGTGCCAGTAGTTTGACAGGGGTAACCGGGGAGCTGTTTTTT. The chain is built from TRBV19 and TRBJ2-2; TRBD1 matches 8 bases. V was clipped by 5 bases and J by 5 bases; unmatched bases: 4. Germline V gives CDR1 LNHDA, CDR2 SQIVND (reference sequence). The CDR3 extends over 14 amino acids.

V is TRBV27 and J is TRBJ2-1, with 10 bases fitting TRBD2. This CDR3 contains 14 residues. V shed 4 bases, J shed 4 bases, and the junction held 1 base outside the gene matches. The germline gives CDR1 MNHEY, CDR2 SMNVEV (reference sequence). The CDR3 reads CASSSLAGYNEQFF. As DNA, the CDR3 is TGTGCCAGCAGTTCACTAGCGGGATACAATGAGCAGTTCTTC.

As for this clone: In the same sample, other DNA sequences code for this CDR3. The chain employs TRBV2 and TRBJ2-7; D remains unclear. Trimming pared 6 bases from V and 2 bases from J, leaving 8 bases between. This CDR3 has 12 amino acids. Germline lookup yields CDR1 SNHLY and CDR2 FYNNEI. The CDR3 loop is CASRASAYEQYF. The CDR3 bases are TGTGCCAGCAGGGCCTCAGCCTACGAGCAGTACTTC.

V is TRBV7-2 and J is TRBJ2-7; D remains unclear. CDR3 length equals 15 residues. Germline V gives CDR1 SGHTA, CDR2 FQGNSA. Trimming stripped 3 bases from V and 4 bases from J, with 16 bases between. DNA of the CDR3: TGTGCCAGCAGCTTCACCCCAGGACCGAGGTACGAGCAGTACTTC. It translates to CASSFTPGPRYEQYF.

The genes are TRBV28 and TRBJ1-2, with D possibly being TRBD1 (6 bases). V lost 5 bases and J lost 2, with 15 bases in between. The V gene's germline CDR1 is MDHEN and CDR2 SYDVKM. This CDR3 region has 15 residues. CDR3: CASSPDSHLNYGYTF. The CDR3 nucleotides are TGTGCCAGCAGTCCGGACAGCCACCTAAACTATGGCTACACCTTC.

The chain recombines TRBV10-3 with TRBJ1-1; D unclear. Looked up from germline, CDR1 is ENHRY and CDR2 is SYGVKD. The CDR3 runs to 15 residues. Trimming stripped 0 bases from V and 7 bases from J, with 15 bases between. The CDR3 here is CAISESEGREGEAFF. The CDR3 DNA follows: TGTGCCATCAGTGAGTCGGAGGGTCGTGAGGGTGAAGCTTTCTTT.

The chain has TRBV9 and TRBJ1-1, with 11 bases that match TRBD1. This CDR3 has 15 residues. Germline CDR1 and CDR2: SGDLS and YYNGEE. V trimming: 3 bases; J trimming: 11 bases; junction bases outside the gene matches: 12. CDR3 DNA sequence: TGTGCCAGCAGCGGGGGACAGGGGGTCGAAGGTAGGGCTTTCTTT. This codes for CASSGGQGVEGRAFF.

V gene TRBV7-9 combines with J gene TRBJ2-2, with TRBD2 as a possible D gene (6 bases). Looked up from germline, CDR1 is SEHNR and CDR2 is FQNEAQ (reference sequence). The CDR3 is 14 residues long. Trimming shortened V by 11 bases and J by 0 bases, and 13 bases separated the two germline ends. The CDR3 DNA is TGTGCCCTTAGGGAGGTCCCGAACACCGGGGAGCTGTTTTTT. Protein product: CALREVPNTGELFF.

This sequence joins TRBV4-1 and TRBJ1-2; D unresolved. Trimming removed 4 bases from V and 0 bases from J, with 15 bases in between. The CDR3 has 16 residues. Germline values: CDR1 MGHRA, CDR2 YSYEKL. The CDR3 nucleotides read TGCGCCAGCAGCCTTTCAAGGAGCAGGCCTAACTATGGCTACACCTTC. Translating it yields CASSLSRSRPNYGYTF.

CDR3 in amino acids: CASSLSSLPLANYGYTF. The CDR3 DNA follows: TGCGCCAGCAGCTTGAGCAGCCTTCCCTTAGCTAACTATGGCTACACCTTC. The rearrangement joins TRBV5-1 to TRBJ1-2; D ambiguous. Per the germline V gene, CDR1 is SGHRS and CDR2 is YFSETQ. This CDR3 has 17 amino acids. V dropped 1 base and J dropped 0 bases, with 16 bases sitting between them.

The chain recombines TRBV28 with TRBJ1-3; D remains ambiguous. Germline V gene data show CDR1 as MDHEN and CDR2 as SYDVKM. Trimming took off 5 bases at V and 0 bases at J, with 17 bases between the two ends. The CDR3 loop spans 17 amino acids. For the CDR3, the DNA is TGTGCCAGCAGTCTTTATGCAGACGGGAGCTCTGGAAACACCATATATTTT. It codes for CASSLYADGSSGNTIYF.

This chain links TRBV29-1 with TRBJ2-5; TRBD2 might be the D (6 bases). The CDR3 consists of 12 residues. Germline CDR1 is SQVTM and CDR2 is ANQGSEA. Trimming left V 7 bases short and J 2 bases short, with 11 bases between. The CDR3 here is CSGRGGQETQYF. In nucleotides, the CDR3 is TGCAGCGGCCGTGGGGGGCAAGAGACCCAGTACTTC. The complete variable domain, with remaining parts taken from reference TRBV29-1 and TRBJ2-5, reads SAVISQKPSRDICQRGTSLTIQCQVDSQVTMMFWYRQQPGQSLTLIATANQGSEATYESGFVIDKFPISRPNLTFSTLTVSNMSPEDSSIYLCSGRGGQETQYFGPGTRLLVL.

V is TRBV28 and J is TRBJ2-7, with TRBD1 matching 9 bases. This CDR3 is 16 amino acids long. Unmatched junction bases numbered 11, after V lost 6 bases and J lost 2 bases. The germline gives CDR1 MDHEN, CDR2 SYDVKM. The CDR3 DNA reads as TGTGCCAGCAGCCATTCTGACAGGGGGGTTCCCTACGAGCAGTACTTC. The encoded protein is CASSHSDRGVPYEQYF.

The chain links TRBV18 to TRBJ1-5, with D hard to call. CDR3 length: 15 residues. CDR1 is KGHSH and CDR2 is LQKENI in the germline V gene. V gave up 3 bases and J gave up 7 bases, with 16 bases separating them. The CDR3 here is CASSPPRHYGQPQHF. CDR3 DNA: TGTGCCAGCTCACCTCCGAGGCATTATGGGCAGCCCCAGCATTTT.

The CDR3 spells CASSLTGHANYGYTF. CDR3 sequence (DNA): TGCGCCAGCAGCTTGACCGGACATGCTAACTATGGCTACACCTTC. The chain is built from TRBV5-1 and TRBJ1-2; D might be TRBD1 (5 bases). Germline V gene lookup returns CDR1 SGHRS and CDR2 YFSETQ. Trimming cost V 1 base and J 0 bases, with 10 bases left between them. The CDR3 totals 15 residues.

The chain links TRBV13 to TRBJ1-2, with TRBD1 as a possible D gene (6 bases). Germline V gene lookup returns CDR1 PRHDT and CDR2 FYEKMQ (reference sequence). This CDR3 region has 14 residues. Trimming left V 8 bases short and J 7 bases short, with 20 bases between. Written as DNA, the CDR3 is TGTGCCAGCTACCGGGGGGGCGACTCGGGTGGCTACACCTTC. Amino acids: CASYRGGDSGGYTF. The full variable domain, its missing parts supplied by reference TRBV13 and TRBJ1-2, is AAGVIQSPRHLIKEKRETATLKCYPIPRHDTVYWYQQGPGQDPQFLISFYEKMQSDKGSIPDRFSAQQFSDYHSELNMSSLELGDSALYFCASYRGGDSGGYTFGSGTRLTVV.

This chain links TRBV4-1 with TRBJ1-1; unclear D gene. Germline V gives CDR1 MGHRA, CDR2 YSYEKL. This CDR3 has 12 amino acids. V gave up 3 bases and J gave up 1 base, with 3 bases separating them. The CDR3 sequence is CASSQGNTEAFF. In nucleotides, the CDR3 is TGCGCCAGCAGCCAGGGGAACACTGAAGCTTTCTTT.

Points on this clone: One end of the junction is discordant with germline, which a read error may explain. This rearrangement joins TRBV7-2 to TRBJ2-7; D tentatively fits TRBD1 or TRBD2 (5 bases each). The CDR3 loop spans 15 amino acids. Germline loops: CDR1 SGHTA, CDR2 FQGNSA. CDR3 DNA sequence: TGTGCCAGCAGTTTAGATGGGACGGCAGTCCACGAGCAGTACTTC. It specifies CASSLDGTAVHEQYF.

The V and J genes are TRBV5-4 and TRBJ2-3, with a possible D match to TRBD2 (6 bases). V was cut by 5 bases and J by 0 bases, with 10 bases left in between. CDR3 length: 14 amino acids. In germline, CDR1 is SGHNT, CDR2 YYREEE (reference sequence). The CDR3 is CASRTGTSTDTQYF. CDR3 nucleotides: TGTGCCAGCAGAACCGGGACTAGCACAGATACGCAGTATTTT.

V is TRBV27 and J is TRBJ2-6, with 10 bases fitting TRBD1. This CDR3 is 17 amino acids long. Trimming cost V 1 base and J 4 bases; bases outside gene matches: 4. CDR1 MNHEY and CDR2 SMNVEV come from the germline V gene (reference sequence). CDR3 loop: CASSLFGTGAGANVLTF. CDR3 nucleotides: TGTGCCAGCAGTTTATTCGGGACAGGGGCCGGGGCCAACGTCCTGACTTTC.

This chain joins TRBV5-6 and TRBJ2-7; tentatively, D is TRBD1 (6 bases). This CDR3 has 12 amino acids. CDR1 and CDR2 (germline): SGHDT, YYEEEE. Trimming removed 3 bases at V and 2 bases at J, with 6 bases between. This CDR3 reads CASSYRAYEQYF. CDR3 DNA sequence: TGTGCCAGCAGCTACAGGGCCTACGAGCAGTACTTC. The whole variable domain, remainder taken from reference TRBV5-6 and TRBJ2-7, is DAGVTQSPTHLIKTRGQQVTLRCSPKSGHDTVSWYQQALGQGPQFIFQYYEEEERQRGNFPDRFSGHQFPNYSSELNVNALLLGDSALYLCASSYRAYEQYFGPGTRLTVT.

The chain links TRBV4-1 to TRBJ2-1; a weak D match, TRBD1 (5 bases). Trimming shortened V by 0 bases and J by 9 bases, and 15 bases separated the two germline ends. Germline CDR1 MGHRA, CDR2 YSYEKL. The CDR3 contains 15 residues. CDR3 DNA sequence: TGCGCCAGCAGCCAAGATGGGAAGGGGTACGGTGAGCAGTTCTTC. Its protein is CASSQDGKGYGEQFF.

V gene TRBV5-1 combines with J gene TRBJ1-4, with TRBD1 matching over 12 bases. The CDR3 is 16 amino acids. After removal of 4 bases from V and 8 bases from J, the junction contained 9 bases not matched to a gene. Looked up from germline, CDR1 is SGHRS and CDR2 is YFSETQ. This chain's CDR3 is CASSPGTGGAGEKLFF. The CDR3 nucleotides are TGCGCCAGCAGCCCCGGGACAGGGGGCGCCGGCGAAAAACTGTTTTTT. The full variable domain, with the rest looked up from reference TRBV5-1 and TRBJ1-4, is KAGVTQTPRYLIKTRGQQVTLSCSPISGHRSVSWYQQTPGQGLQFLFEYFSETQRNKGNFPGRFSGRQFSNSRSEMNVSTLELGDSALYLCASSPGTGGAGEKLFFGSGTQLSVL.

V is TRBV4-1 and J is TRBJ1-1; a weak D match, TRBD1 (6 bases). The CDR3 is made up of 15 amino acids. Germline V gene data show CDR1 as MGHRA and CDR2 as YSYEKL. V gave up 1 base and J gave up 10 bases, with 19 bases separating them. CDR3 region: CASSQGPGADPGAFF. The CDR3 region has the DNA TGCGCCAGCAGCCAAGGTCCAGGGGCCGATCCCGGAGCTTTCTTT.